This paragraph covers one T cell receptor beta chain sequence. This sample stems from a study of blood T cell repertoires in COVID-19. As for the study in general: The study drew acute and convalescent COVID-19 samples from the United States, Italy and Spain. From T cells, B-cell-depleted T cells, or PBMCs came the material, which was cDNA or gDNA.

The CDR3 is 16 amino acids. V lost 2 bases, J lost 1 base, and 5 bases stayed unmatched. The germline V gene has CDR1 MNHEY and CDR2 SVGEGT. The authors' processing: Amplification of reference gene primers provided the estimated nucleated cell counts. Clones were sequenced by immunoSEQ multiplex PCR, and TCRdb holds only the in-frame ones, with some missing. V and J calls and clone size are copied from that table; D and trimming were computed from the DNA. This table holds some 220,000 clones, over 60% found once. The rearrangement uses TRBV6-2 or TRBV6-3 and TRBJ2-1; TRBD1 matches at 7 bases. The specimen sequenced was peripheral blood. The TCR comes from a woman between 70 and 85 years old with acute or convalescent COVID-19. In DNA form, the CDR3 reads TGTGCCAGCAGTTACCTTACAGGGGTGTCCTACAATGAGCAGTTCTTC. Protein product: CASSYLTGVSYNEQFF.